This T cell receptor beta chain was identified in a study of early T cells in non-severe SARS-CoV-2 infection (dated by TCRdb to the early 2020s). In the study overall: Because TCR sequencing relied on bulk RNA taken from unsorted whole blood, pairing of alpha and beta chains was not possible. The paper's findings and limits, for the study overall: VDJdb matching was skewed toward anti-spike CD8 responses and likely underestimated virus-specific expansions, missing private and CD4 specificities.

The study was a case-control design nested within a healthcare worker cohort in London, UK, with weekly nasopharyngeal swab PCR tests and blood sampling. Healthcare workers were enrolled in the week of the UK lockdown, from 23 to 31 March 2020, and were followed every week for up to roughly 16 weeks. This clonotype was counted between two and nine times. No cognate antigen has been identified for it. No clone much larger than this one lies a single base away; base qualities are absent. Receptor amplification or capture employed 5' RACE. This sample was sequenced with a NextSeq 500. In the TCR library protocol, unique molecular identifiers were attached to individual cDNA molecules to correct for PCR bias and sequencing error. TCR alpha and beta chains were both sequenced, and the abundances of alpha and beta sequences in each sample were closely correlated with each other. The study's processing was this. Decombinator V4 was used to annotate TCR sequences for V gene, J gene and CDR3. Expanded TCRs were defined as changing significantly between any two time points under a Poisson model with p below 0.0001. TCR abundances were normalised to the total number of TCRs sequenced in each sample and reported as counts per million. MAIT TCRs were defined by TRAV1-2 paired with TRAJ12, TRAJ20 or TRAJ33, and iNKT TCRs by TRAV10 paired with TRAJ18. VDJdb, accessed 1 November 2021, was searched for CMV, EBV and SARS-CoV-2 annotated TCRs, excluding TCRs annotated for multiple antigens. The public reads were reanalyzed by TCRdb: fastp trimming at Q25, MiXCR alignment, in-frame beta chains only. Rows are unified per CDR3 protein, each entry keeping the most common DNA and genes. TCRdb, rather than the study authors, made the V and J calls. The sample table records 98,000 or so distinct CDR3 sequences; around an eighth of these occur just once. Of the sample, around 2.9% falls within the top ten clones.

V lost 4 bases and J lost 10 bases; the stretch between them is 10 bases long. From the cysteine through the phenylalanine, the CDR3 covers 11 amino acids. The sequence is cut down to CDR3 DNA, 33 bases in frame from base 1. CDR1 SGHAT and CDR2 FQNNGV are derived from the germline V gene. The rearrangement combines TRBV11-2 with TRBJ1-1; TRBD1 is a weak D gene call, 5 bases matching. The sample was whole blood. The clonotype was recovered from an adult who was a healthcare worker with PCR-confirmed SARS-CoV-2 infection or an uninfected control (not recorded which). The DNA sequence is given as TGTGCCAGCAGCTACTCCGGGGGAGCTTTCTTT. Its product reads: CASSYSGGAFF.